This T cell receptor (beta chain) was identified during a study of T cells in Graves' hyperthyroidism and ophthalmopathy. About the study: Peripheral blood collection took place at initial diagnosis, before any treatment. Findings and caveats of the study: In the blood, most expanded thyroid clonotypes above 0.001 appeared as well.

Germline V gene lookup returns CDR1 SNHLY and CDR2 FYNNEI. This CDR3 has 15 amino acids. V shed 1 base, J shed 8 bases, and the junction held 6 bases outside the gene matches. This clonotype turned up a few times. The antigen remains undetermined. Amplified TCR beta CDR3 regions derived from RNA transcripts. Initially, a first-round RT-PCR of the TCR CDR3 employed the HTBI primer set. Using its own MiXCR run on the multiplex PCR reads, TCRdb lists one record per CDR3 protein. The data show 300,000 to 450,000 distinct CDR3 sequences, about 14% seen once. Patients aged 18 to 65 had newly diagnosed hyperthyroidism that had lasted under 2 months. Reasons for excluding patients were uncontrolled infection, other autoimmune disease, pregnancy or lactation.

The chain is built from TRBV2 and TRBJ2-1; 9 bases map to TRBD1. The source is a woman between 55 and 75 years old with Graves' hyperthyroidism. Specimen: blood. The CDR3 coding sequence is TGTGCCAGCAGTGAAGTTACAGGGGGCGTCGATGAGCAGTTCTTC. It translates to CASSEVTGGVDEQFF.